The 6 T cell receptor beta chains below were found in one sample sequenced in a study of blood T cell repertoires in COVID-19. TCRdb's table, derived via immunoSEQ multiplex PCR, lists solely in-frame clones and lacks some. The sample contains 300,000 to 450,000 clones, 85% of which appear only once. Sample: peripheral blood. The source of these receptors is a woman aged 18-30 years with acute or convalescent COVID-19.

The chain recombines TRBV20-1 with TRBJ2-5; weak D call: TRBD1 (5 bases). The length of the CDR3 is 11 residues. V was pared by 3 bases and J by 5 bases, with 7 bases between. CDR1 and CDR2 from the germline V gene are DFQATT and SNEGSKA (reference sequence). The DNA of the CDR3 is TGCAGTGCTAGCTCAGGGGAGACCCAGTACTTC. Residues: CSASSGETQYF.

V is TRBV19 and J is TRBJ1-5; D perhaps matches TRBD1 (5 bases). With 10 bases removed from V and 2 bases from J, the gap between germline ends came to 12 bases. The CDR3 has 13 residues. Germline V gene lookup returns CDR1 LNHDA and CDR2 SQIVND (reference sequence). The CDR3 DNA reads TGTGCCATTCAGGGTTCCGGCAATCAGCCCCAGCATTTT. Translated: CAIQGSGNQPQHF. The complete variable domain, with remaining parts taken from reference TRBV19 and TRBJ1-5, reads DGGITQSPKYLFRKEGQNVTLSCEQNLNHDAMYWYRQDPGQGLRLIYYSQIVNDFQKGDIAEGYSVSREKKESFPLTVTSAQKNPTAFYLCAIQGSGNQPQHFGDGTRLSIL.

The V call is TRBV9, the J call TRBJ1-5, with D perhaps TRBD1 (5 bases). CDR3 length: 16 residues. Trimming pared 3 bases from V and 5 bases from J, leaving 18 bases between. CDR1 and CDR2 from the germline V gene are SGDLS and YYNGEE. The DNA for the CDR3 is TGTGCCAGCAGCGCGACAGCCCGACCCTTGGATCAGCCCCAGCATTTT. Translation gives CASSATARPLDQPQHF.

The DNA for the CDR3 is TGTGCCAGCAGCCAAGATCTGGGGGGGGACACAGATACGCAGTATTTT. This translates into CASSQDLGGDTDTQYF. The V gene is TRBV3-1 (or the pseudogene TRBV3-2), the J gene TRBJ2-3, with 7 bases lining up with TRBD2. Unmatched junction bases numbered 5, after V lost 0 bases and J lost 2 bases. The CDR3 covers 16 residues. Germline-derived CDR1 and CDR2 are LGHDT and YNNKEL (reference sequence).

The table lists this clone with a count of one. This sequence joins TRBV7-3 and TRBJ2-1; 11 bases fit TRBD2. The germline CDR1 and CDR2 sequences are SGHTA and FQGTGA. The CDR3 runs to 16 residues. Trimming cost V 4 bases and J 6 bases; bases outside gene matches: 8. The CDR3 bases are TGTGCCAGCAGCTCCGACGCTAGCGGGAGGCCCAATGAGCAGTTCTTC. Translated: CASSSDASGRPNEQFF.

The V and J genes are TRBV11-2 and TRBJ2-7, with no clear D. Germline CDR1 and CDR2: SGHAT and FQNNGV. Trimming took 4 bases from V and 2 from J, leaving 18 bases between them. The length of the CDR3 is 16 residues. The DNA of the CDR3 is TGTGCCAGCAGCTCCCTATTCGGTGATGAGACCTACGAGCAGTACTTC. This encodes CASSSLFGDETYEQYF.